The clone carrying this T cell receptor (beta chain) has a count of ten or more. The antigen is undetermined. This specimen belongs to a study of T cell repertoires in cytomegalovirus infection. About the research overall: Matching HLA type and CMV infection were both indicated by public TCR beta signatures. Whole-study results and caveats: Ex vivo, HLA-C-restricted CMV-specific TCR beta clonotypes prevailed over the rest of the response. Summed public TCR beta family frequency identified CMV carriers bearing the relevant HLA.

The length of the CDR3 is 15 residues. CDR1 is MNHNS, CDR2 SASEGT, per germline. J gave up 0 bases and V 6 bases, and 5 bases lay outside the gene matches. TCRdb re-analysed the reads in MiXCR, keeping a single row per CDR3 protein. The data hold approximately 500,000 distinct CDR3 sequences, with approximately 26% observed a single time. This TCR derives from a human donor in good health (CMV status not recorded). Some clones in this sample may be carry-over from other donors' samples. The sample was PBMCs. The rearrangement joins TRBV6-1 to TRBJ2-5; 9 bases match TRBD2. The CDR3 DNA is TGTGCCAGCAGGAGACTAGCGGATTACCAAGAGACCCAGTACTTC. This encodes CASRRLADYQETQYF.